The 26 T cell receptor beta chains in this list originate from one sample, sequenced in a study of cytomegalovirus exposure and HLA in healthy donors. TCRdb keeps only in-frame clones here, not all; method: immunoSEQ multiplex PCR. Of more than 110,000 clones in the sample, around 88% are singletons; the top ten hold just under 8%. The sequenced material came from PBMCs. The source of these receptors is a woman between 18 and 29 years old in good health and CMV-seropositive.

In this sample, this clone turned up a few times. The V gene is TRBV6-5, the J gene TRBJ2-7; TRBD1 might be the D (5 bases). The CDR3 is 14 residues long. V was cut by 4 bases and J by 4 bases, with 14 bases left in between. Germline assignment: CDR1 MNHEY and CDR2 SVGAGI. The CDR3 spells CASSSRVRLYEQYF. The CDR3 DNA reads TGTGCCAGCAGTTCCAGGGTGAGGTTGTACGAGCAGTACTTC.

This clone was observed once. The chain uses TRBV28 and TRBJ1-2; D is unresolved. The V gene lost 3 bases and the J gene lost 5 bases, with 10 bases spanning the gap. The length of the CDR3 is 13 residues. Germline lookup yields CDR1 MDHEN and CDR2 SYDVKM. The CDR3 loop reads CASSLRREYGYTF. DNA for the CDR3: TGTGCCAGCAGTTTGAGGAGAGAATATGGCTACACCTTC.

This clone was found once. V gene TRBV5-1 combines with J gene TRBJ2-7; TRBD1 aligns across 7 bases. The germline V gene has CDR1 SGHRS and CDR2 YFSETQ. This CDR3 contains 17 residues. The V segment lost 4 bases and the J segment 0 bases; nucleotides outside the gene matches: 13. The CDR3 DNA follows: TGCGCCAGCAGCCCTATAGGCGGCCGGGACAGCTCCTACGAGCAGTACTTC. It yields the protein CASSPIGGRDSSYEQYF.

The chain uses TRBV19 and TRBJ1-4; D may be TRBD1 (5 bases). CDR1 is LNHDA and CDR2 is SQIVND in the germline V gene (reference sequence). Trimming shortened V by 11 bases and J by 10 bases, and 14 bases separated the two germline ends. The CDR3 runs 11 residues. The CDR3 reads CASTGEAKLFF. The CDR3 nucleotides are TGTGCCTCTACGGGGGAGGCAAAACTGTTTTTT.

This sequence joins TRBV27 and TRBJ1-5, with unresolved D. The CDR3 covers 12 residues. Germline V CDR1 and CDR2: MNHEY, SMNVEV (reference sequence). The V end lost 3 bases, the J end lost 6 bases, and 6 bases lay between the germline ends. Here the CDR3 reads CASSFEGQPQHF. The CDR3 DNA sequence: TGTGCCAGCAGTTTTGAGGGTCAGCCCCAGCATTTT.

J is TRBJ2-7 and V is TRBV27, with 14 positions matching TRBD2. With 8 bases clipped from V and 4 bases from J, the junction kept 13 bases outside the gene matches. CDR1 MNHEY and CDR2 SMNVEV come from the germline V gene (reference sequence). The CDR3 spans 17 residues. CDR3 nucleotide sequence: TGTGCCAGCCGAGTCGGGGGACTAGCGGGAGTAGGGTACGAGCAGTACTTC. It codes for CASRVGGLAGVGYEQYF.

This clone has just a few counts. The rearrangement uses TRBV21-1 and TRBJ1-4; the table's D call TRBD1 went unverified against the DNA. TRBV21-1 counts as a pseudogene. The CDR3 length is 15 residues. In nucleotides, the CDR3 is TGTGCCAGCCCCGGAAAACAGGCGGATAATGAAAAACTGTTTTTT. It translates to CASPGKQADNEKLFF.

The gene calls are TRBV4-1 and TRBJ1-3; D is perhaps TRBD1 (5 bases). The CDR3 runs 15 residues. Per germline, CDR1 MGHRA and CDR2 YSYEKL. With 5 bases removed from V and 4 bases from J, the gap between germline ends came to 15 bases. The CDR3 sequence: CASSSAGNRGNTIYF. The CDR3 DNA reads TGCGCCAGCAGCAGCGCAGGGAATAGAGGAAACACCATATATTTT.

V usage is TRBV2 and J usage is TRBJ2-1, with D possibly being TRBD1 (6 bases). CDR3 length: 14 residues. Trimming took off 10 bases at V and 6 bases at J, with 19 bases between the two ends. Germline lookup yields CDR1 SNHLY and CDR2 FYNNEI. CDR3 protein: CAMAGTFRGNEQFF. CDR3 coding DNA: TGTGCCATGGCCGGGACATTCAGGGGCAATGAGCAGTTCTTC.

The chain employs TRBV6-6 and TRBJ2-7; 11 positions match TRBD2. CDR3 length equals 15 residues. Germline V gene sequence: CDR1 MNHNY, CDR2 SVGAGI (reference sequence). J lost 4 bases, V lost 4 bases, and 6 bases had no gene match. Written as DNA, the CDR3 is TGTGCCAGCAGTTCTCGACTAGCGGGATCGTACGAGCAGTACTTC. It codes for CASSSRLAGSYEQYF.

V gene TRBV7-8 combines with J gene TRBJ1-2, with 8 bases identical to TRBD1. Germline V gene lookup returns CDR1 SGHVS and CDR2 FQNEAQ. J lost 3 bases, V lost 6 bases, and 6 bases had no gene match. The CDR3 loop spans 14 amino acids. CDR3 DNA sequence: TGTGCCAGCAGTTTTGGACAGGGCGACTATGGCTACACCTTC. It yields the protein CASSFGQGDYGYTF. Supplemented by reference TRBV7-8 and TRBJ1-2, the full variable domain reads GAGVSQSPRYKVAKRGQDVALRCDPISGHVSLFWYQQALGQGPEFLTYFQNEAQLDKSGLPSDRFFAERPEGSVSTLKIQRTQQEDSAVYLCASSFGQGDYGYTFGSGTRLTVV.

The CDR3: CASSFRGGWGTEAFF. CDR3 sequence (DNA): TGTGCCAGCAGTTTCAGGGGAGGGTGGGGCACTGAAGCTTTCTTT. This chain joins TRBV28 and TRBJ1-1, with a possible D match to TRBD1 (6 bases). This CDR3 spans 15 amino acids. Germline V gene sequence: CDR1 MDHEN, CDR2 SYDVKM. V lost 3 bases and J 4 bases, leaving 15 bases between the germline ends.

This chain joins TRBV19 and TRBJ2-7, with D unresolved. CDR3 length: 15 residues. V was shortened by 6 bases and J by 0 bases, with 15 bases between the two germline ends. The V gene's germline CDR1 is LNHDA and CDR2 SQIVND (reference sequence). CDR3 in DNA: TGTGCCAGTAGCAACCCGAGACTCAGCTCCTACGAGCAGTACTTC. It yields the protein CASSNPRLSSYEQYF.

V gene TRBV20-1 combines with J gene TRBJ2-2; no firm D call. CDR1 DFQATT and CDR2 SNEGSKA come from the germline V gene (reference sequence). This CDR3 has 11 residues. V lost 6 bases to trimming and J lost 6 bases, with 8 bases between them. In DNA form, the CDR3 reads TGCAGTGCCACAGCCCCCGGGGAGCTGTTTTTT. Amino acids: CSATAPGELFF.

The genes are TRBV19 and TRBJ1-2; tentatively, D is TRBD1 (6 bases). Germline V CDR1 and CDR2: LNHDA, SQIVND (reference sequence). Trimming removed 5 bases at V and 4 bases at J, with 11 bases between. CDR3 size: 13 residues. CDR3 sequence reads: CASSPDRLYGYTF. CDR3 sequence (DNA): TGTGCCAGTAGTCCGGACAGACTCTATGGCTACACCTTC.

The chain carries TRBV29-1 and TRBJ1-1; D is undetermined. From germline, CDR1 is SQVTM and CDR2 ANQGSEA. The CDR3 sequence is 14 residues long. Trimming cost V 4 bases and J 5 bases, with 17 bases left between them. In DNA, the CDR3 is TGCAGCGTTGTTCTGAAGGGTCGGGGAACTGAAGCTTTCTTT. This sequence encodes CSVVLKGRGTEAFF.

CDR3 in DNA: TGTGCCAGCTCACCATTCAGCGGGAGGGACTACGAGCAGTACTTC. This encodes CASSPFSGRDYEQYF. This chain joins TRBV18 and TRBJ2-7, with 10 bases matching TRBD2. V was clipped by 2 bases and J by 3 bases; unmatched bases: 4. CDR1 is KGHSH, CDR2 LQKENI, per germline. The CDR3 runs 15 residues.

The chain combines TRBV30 with TRBJ1-5; the D gene is possibly TRBD1 (6 bases). Trimming cost V 0 bases and J 6 bases, with 12 bases left between them. The V gene's germline CDR1 is GTSNPN and CDR2 SVGIG (reference sequence). This CDR3 spans 14 amino acids. In nucleotides, the CDR3 is TGTGCCTGGAGTGTTGACAGGCATGGTCAGCCCCAGCATTTT. Translated: CAWSVDRHGQPQHF.

V and J are TRBV29-1 and TRBJ2-3; 16 bases line up with TRBD2. This CDR3 spans 15 amino acids. Unmatched junction bases numbered 3, after V lost 5 bases and J lost 4 bases. From germline, CDR1 is SQVTM and CDR2 ANQGSEA. The CDR3 region has the DNA TGCAGCGTTTCGGGACTAGCGGGAGGGCCAGATACGCAGTATTTT. The encoded protein is CSVSGLAGGPDTQYF.

J is TRBJ1-5 and V is TRBV7-8; D gene uncertain. The V gene's germline CDR1 is SGHVS and CDR2 FQNEAQ. There are 18 residues in the CDR3. Trimming removed 5 bases from V and 0 bases from J, with 20 bases in between. For the CDR3, the DNA is TGTGCCAGCAGCGTGAATGGTGGGCTCTCGCTTAGCAATCAGCCCCAGCATTTT. Protein sequence: CASSVNGGLSLSNQPQHF.

V is TRBV6-1 and J is TRBJ1-1; D possibly corresponds to TRBD1 (5 bases). Germline V CDR1 and CDR2: MNHNS, SASEGT. This CDR3 comprises 14 residues. V was trimmed by 3 bases and J by 1 base, leaving 9 bases between them. CDR3 residues: CASSEGGWNTEAFF. The CDR3 DNA follows: TGTGCCAGCAGTGAGGGGGGTTGGAACACTGAAGCTTTCTTT.

The rearrangement links TRBV5-6 to TRBJ2-7, with a tentative D call TRBD2 (6 bases). This CDR3 contains 13 residues. The germline V gene encodes CDR1 SGHDT and CDR2 YYEEEE. Trimming pared 3 bases from V and 7 bases from J, leaving 14 bases between. Here the CDR3 reads CASSSAGSQEQYF. The CDR3 DNA sequence: TGTGCCAGCAGCTCAGCCGGGAGCCAAGAGCAGTACTTC.

The chain is built from TRBV7-9 and TRBJ2-5, with 11 bases identical to TRBD1. Germline CDR1 is SEHNR and CDR2 is FQNEAQ (reference sequence). V was pared by 3 bases and J by 1 base, with 1 base of the junction left unmatched. CDR3 size: 15 residues. The CDR3 reads CASSFGTGGQETQYF. For the CDR3, the DNA is TGTGCCAGCAGCTTCGGGACAGGGGGCCAAGAGACCCAGTACTTC.

The rearrangement links TRBV9 to TRBJ2-1; 7 nucleotides align to TRBD2. This CDR3 contains 16 residues. After removal of 0 bases from V and 4 bases from J, the junction contained 7 bases not matched to a gene. CDR1 SGDLS and CDR2 YYNGEE come from the germline V gene. CDR3 amino acids: CASSVVGDYRYNEQFF. The CDR3 region has the DNA TGTGCCAGCAGCGTAGTGGGGGACTACCGGTACAATGAGCAGTTCTTC.

The chain joins TRBV15 to TRBJ2-7, with 10 bases fitting TRBD2. V lost 0 bases to trimming and J lost 4 bases; unmatched junction nucleotides: 6. The CDR3 spans 16 residues. Germline V gene data show CDR1 as LNHNV and CDR2 as YYDKDF (reference sequence). The CDR3: CATSREPSGRGYEQYF. Here the CDR3 DNA reads TGTGCCACCAGCAGAGAACCCAGCGGGAGGGGATACGAGCAGTACTTC.

The chain couples TRBV13 to TRBJ2-1; D might be TRBD1 (5 bases). Germline V gene data show CDR1 as PRHDT and CDR2 as FYEKMQ (reference sequence). V was pared by 0 bases and J by 8 bases, with 5 bases between. The CDR3 has 12 amino acids. CDR3: CASSLGGDEQFF. In nucleotides, the CDR3 is TGTGCCAGCAGCTTAGGAGGGGATGAGCAGTTCTTC.